This record looks at one T cell receptor beta chain sequence and its context. The antigen remains undetermined. This sample was taken from a study of cytomegalovirus exposure and HLA in healthy donors. General observations from the study: Earlier analysis looked at TCR beta V segments, and most were productive about 87% or about 30% of the time. TCR beta chain V- and J-gene trimming was linked, in a later analysis, to a missense variant in DCLRE1C. It was confirmed in vitro that a few of the CMV-associated chains were specific for CMV antigens. Common viral pathogens seemed, in a later analysis, to connect with several of the most significant clusters.

PCR amplification relied on 60 Vbeta primers (plus 13 Jbeta primers). Clones were read by immunoSEQ multiplex PCR, and TCRdb kept only the in-frame ones, dropping some. The sample has approximately 190,000 clones; around three quarters are singletons. V was clipped by 2 bases and J by 1 base, with 6 bases between them. Germline CDR1 is MGHRA and CDR2 is YSYEKL. This CDR3 is 13 amino acids long. V is TRBV4-1 and J is TRBJ2-7, with D unclear. Sequencing was performed on PBMCs. The sequence was collected from a woman aged 25 to 39 in good health and CMV-seronegative. The CDR3 bases are TGCGCCAGCAGCCAACAGGTATCCTACGAGCAGTACTTC. Its protein product is CASSQQVSYEQYF.